The TCR beta chain described here comes from a study of OX40 agonist ivuxolimab in advanced cancers. General observations from the study: The study found among the lowest clonal expansion in partial responders at 0.1-3.0 mg/kg. Mean expanded clone counts were higher in CD8+ than CD4+ T cells.

Regarding this clone: Its target is not known.

Sequencing used immunoSEQ multiplex PCR; TCRdb keeps in-frame clones, though not all of them. Seen here are around 86,000 clones, about four fifths observed once, and the top ten hold 2.5% to 3%. The sequence was collected from an adult with an advanced solid tumor such as melanoma, head and neck, liver or kidney cancer. Specimen: CD4+ or CD8+ T cells sorted from blood, collected in a trial of the OX40 agonist ivuxolimab.

CDR3 DNA sequence: TGTGCCAGCAGTAATTCAGGGGGTAGTGTTGAAAAACTGTTTTTT. It specifies CASSNSGGSVEKLFF. The chain combines TRBV2 with TRBJ1-4; 7 positions agree with TRBD1. The CDR3 loop spans 15 amino acids. Germline-derived CDR1 and CDR2 are SNHLY and FYNNEI. V was pared by 5 bases and J by 7 bases, with 10 bases of the junction left unmatched.